This T cell receptor beta chain derives from a study of human T cells and chemical hapten exposure. About the research overall: An area of 2 cm by around 2 cm on upper inner arm skin received 2% DPC for sensitization. Study outcomes and limitations: Significantly more large CDR3 similarity clusters arose among expanded TCRs than among controls.

V was shortened by 7 bases and J by 2 bases, with 14 bases between the two germline ends. CDR1 SGHDT and CDR2 YYEEEE come from the germline V gene. The CDR3 runs 14 residues. TCRdb redid the calling of the RACE reads with MiXCR, one entry per CDR3 protein. This repertoire shows more than 300,000 distinct CDR3 sequences, around 5.5% found once; its top ten account for about 8.2%. This clonotype was seen ten or more times. Its antigen is not identified. Time point denoted: pre-sensitization, week 0. Treatment: therapeutic diphenylcyclopropenone sensitization with weekly scalp DPC. The authors extracted total RNA from unfractionated whole blood.

The clonotype was recovered from a woman between 18 and 29 years old with alopecia areata. Some clones in this sample may be carry-over from other donors' samples. This specimen was whole blood, taken in connection with sensitization to the hapten diphenylcyclopropenone (DPC). This chain uses TRBV5-6 with TRBJ2-3, with D possibly matching TRBD2 (5 bases). The CDR3 loop is CASQHPLDTDTQYF. The DNA of the CDR3 is TGTGCCAGCCAGCATCCACTAGACACAGATACGCAGTATTTT.